Following are 5 T cell receptor beta chains from one sample sequenced in a study of Ad26.COV2.S vaccination and SARS-CoV-2 variants. Clones were read by immunoSEQ multiplex PCR, and TCRdb kept only the in-frame ones, dropping some. The sample has 300,000 to 350,000 clones, 85% to 90% seen once; the top ten hold around 1.9%. Sample treatment: 15 to 20 received Ad26.COV2.S at low or high dose, single or two shots; about 5 received placebo; per-sample allocation not given. All samples were drawn on day 63, counting from the first vaccine or placebo injection. This sample comprised peripheral blood, obtained in a trial of Ad26.COV2.S vaccine versus placebo. Every receptor here comes from a person aged 18-60 years who received the Ad26.COV2.S COVID-19 vaccine or a placebo.

J is TRBJ1-4 and V is TRBV5-1; no clear D. The CDR3 consists of 17 residues. The germline V gene encodes CDR1 SGHRS and CDR2 YFSETQ. V dropped 0 bases and J dropped 0 bases, with 12 bases sitting between them. This chain's CDR3 is CASSLGSRYATNEKLFF. DNA of the CDR3: TGCGCCAGCAGCTTGGGTAGCCGTTATGCAACTAATGAAAAACTGTTTTTT.

This rearrangement joins TRBV5-4 to TRBJ2-3; 7 bases line up with TRBD1. V lost 0 bases to trimming and J lost 14 bases; unmatched junction nucleotides: 6. CDR3 length: 12 amino acids. Germline CDR1 and CDR2: SGHNT and YYREEE (reference sequence). CDR3 region: CASSLEGAQLYF. CDR3 DNA: TGTGCCAGCAGCTTGGAGGGGGCTCAGTTGTATTTT.

This rearrangement joins TRBV15 to TRBJ1-3; tentative D call: TRBD1 (5 bases). V shed 6 bases and J shed 4 bases, with 10 bases lying between them. The CDR3 is 13 amino acids. Germline V CDR1 and CDR2: LNHNV, YYDKDF (reference sequence). The CDR3 DNA sequence: TGTGCCACCAGTCCGGGACCAGGAAACACCATATATTTT. This sequence encodes CATSPGPGNTIYF.

The chain combines TRBV3-1 (or the pseudogene TRBV3-2) with TRBJ1-4; no definite D call. The CDR3 contains 16 residues. Trimming left V 3 bases short and J 3 bases short, with 14 bases between. Germline CDR1 reads LGHDT; CDR2 reads YNNKEL (reference sequence). The CDR3 protein is CASSQGREAANEKLFF. CDR3 nucleotide sequence: TGTGCCAGCAGCCAGGGGAGGGAAGCGGCTAATGAAAAACTGTTTTTT.

The chain couples TRBV9 to TRBJ1-5; D remains unclear. Trimming removed 4 bases at V and 4 bases at J, with 9 bases between. Germline CDR1 is SGDLS and CDR2 is YYNGEE. The CDR3 sequence is 13 residues long. The CDR3 is CASSPGVNQPQHF. The DNA of the CDR3 is TGTGCCAGCAGCCCCGGTGTTAATCAGCCCCAGCATTTT.